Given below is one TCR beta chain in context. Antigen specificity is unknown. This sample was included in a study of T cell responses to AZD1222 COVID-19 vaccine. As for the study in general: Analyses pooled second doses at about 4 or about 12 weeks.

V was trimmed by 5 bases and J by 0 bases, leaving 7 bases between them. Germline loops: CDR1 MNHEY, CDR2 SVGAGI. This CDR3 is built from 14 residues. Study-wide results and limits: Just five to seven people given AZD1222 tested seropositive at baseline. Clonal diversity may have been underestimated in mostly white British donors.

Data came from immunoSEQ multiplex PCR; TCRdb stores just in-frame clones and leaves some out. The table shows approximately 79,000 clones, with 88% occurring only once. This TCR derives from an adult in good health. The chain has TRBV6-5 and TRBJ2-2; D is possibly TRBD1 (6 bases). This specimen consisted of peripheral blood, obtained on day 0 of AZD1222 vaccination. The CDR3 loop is CASSRDTNTGELFF. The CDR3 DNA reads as TGTGCCAGCAGTCGGGACACGAACACCGGGGAGCTGTTTTTT.